The 27 T cell receptor beta chains given below trace back to one sample, sequenced in a study of cytomegalovirus exposure and HLA in healthy donors. PCR was performed using 60 Vbeta and 13 Jbeta primers. Measured with immunoSEQ multiplex PCR; TCRdb has only the in-frame clones, and not every one. The data hold over 100,000 clones, with 70% observed a single time. The sequencing sample was made of PBMCs. These TCRs come from a young man in good health and CMV-seropositive.

The chain couples TRBV6-1 to TRBJ2-5; 13 nucleotides match TRBD2. J lost 4 bases, V lost 6 bases, and 5 bases had no gene match. The germline V gene has CDR1 MNHNS and CDR2 SASEGT. The length of the CDR3 is 15 residues. This CDR3 reads CASRRGLAGPETQYF. In DNA, the CDR3 is TGTGCCAGCAGGCGGGGACTAGCGGGACCAGAGACCCAGTACTTC.

The chain joins TRBV5-1 to TRBJ1-4; no clear D. Trimming removed 0 bases from V and 0 bases from J, with 6 bases in between. CDR1 SGHRS and CDR2 YFSETQ come from the germline V gene. The CDR3 is made up of 15 amino acids. CDR3 coding DNA: TGCGCCAGCAGCTTGGAGCCTGCAACTAATGAAAAACTGTTTTTT. Its protein is CASSLEPATNEKLFF.

The chain recombines TRBV6-6 with TRBJ1-2; the match to TRBD1 covers 7 bases. Germline V CDR1 and CDR2: MNHNY, SVGAGI (reference sequence). The CDR3 runs to 13 residues. The chain's CDR3 is CAAVGGDGYGYTF. CDR3 sequence (DNA): TGTGCGGCGGTAGGGGGCGATGGCTATGGCTACACCTTC.

The chain uses TRBV6-5 and TRBJ2-7, with 10 bases lining up with TRBD1. The CDR3 length is 13 residues. The germline CDR1 and CDR2 sequences are MNHEY and SVGAGI. The trim removed 5 bases at V and 6 bases at J, leaving 4 bases unmatched. CDR3 protein: CASSPGTGVEQYF. CDR3 coding DNA: TGTGCCAGCAGTCCCGGGACAGGGGTCGAGCAGTACTTC.

This clone was found a few times. The chain couples TRBV6-5 to TRBJ1-3, with D tentatively TRBD1 (5 bases). Germline lookup yields CDR1 MNHEY and CDR2 SVGAGI. V was shortened by 6 bases and J by 4 bases, with 10 bases between the two germline ends. CDR3 length equals 13 residues. CDR3 sequence (DNA): TGTGCCAGCAGGGGGGGGACCGGAAACACCATATATTTT. Encoded protein: CASRGGTGNTIYF.

This rearrangement joins TRBV27 to TRBJ2-2; weak D call: TRBD2 (6 bases). Germline CDR1 is MNHEY and CDR2 is SMNVEV (reference sequence). This CDR3 spans 16 amino acids. Trimming pared 0 bases from V and 3 bases from J, leaving 11 bases between. The CDR3 spells CASSLSPGLYTGELFF. The CDR3 coding sequence is TGTGCCAGCAGTTTATCGCCGGGACTTTACACCGGGGAGCTGTTTTTT.

The chain employs TRBV6-1 and TRBJ2-1; 8 nucleotides align to TRBD2. CDR1 MNHNS and CDR2 SASEGT come from the germline V gene. The trim removed 0 bases at V and 8 bases at J, leaving 18 bases unmatched. The CDR3 totals 19 residues. The CDR3, as DNA: TGTGCCAGCAGTGAAGCTTTCTCCCCCCGACTCGGGGGGGAAGATGAGCAGTTCTTC. Translation: CASSEAFSPRLGGEDEQFF.

The genes are TRBV6-5 and TRBJ2-2, with a possible D match to TRBD1 (6 bases). Germline V gene sequence: CDR1 MNHEY, CDR2 SVGAGI. The CDR3 has 14 residues. Deletions cut 4 bases from V and 4 bases from J, with 10 bases between. DNA for the CDR3: TGTGCCAGCAGTTTGGGACATTTCACCGGGGAGCTGTTTTTT. Protein product: CASSLGHFTGELFF.

The chain's CDR3 is CASGRGAEAFF. For the CDR3, the DNA is TGTGCCAGCGGGAGGGGGGCTGAAGCTTTCTTT. The gene calls are TRBV9 and TRBJ1-1; possibly TRBD1 for D (6 bases). The CDR3 is made up of 11 amino acids. Trimming removed 7 bases at V and 6 bases at J, with 10 bases between. Per germline, CDR1 SGDLS and CDR2 YYNGEE. Full variable domain (missing parts from reference TRBV9 and TRBJ1-1): DSGVTQTPKHLITATGQRVTLRCSPRSGDLSVYWYQQSLDQGLQFLIQYYNGEERAKGNILERFSAQQFPDLHSELNLSSLELGDSALYFCASGRGAEAFFGQGTRLTVV.

This sequence joins TRBV30 and TRBJ1-1; TRBD1 matches at 9 bases. CDR1 is GTSNPN, CDR2 SVGIG, per germline (reference sequence). The junction had 5 bases not matched to a gene; V was cut back by 6 bases and J by 3 bases. This CDR3 is 13 amino acids long. The CDR3 protein is CACTGGWDTEAFF. The CDR3 DNA reads TGTGCCTGTACAGGGGGCTGGGACACTGAAGCTTTCTTT.

The V gene is TRBV7-2, the J gene TRBJ2-3; TRBD2 matches 13 bases. From germline, CDR1 is SGHTA and CDR2 FQGNSA. This CDR3 region has 16 residues. V trimming: 5 bases; J trimming: 2 bases; junction bases outside the gene matches: 4. CDR3 DNA: TGTGCCAGCAGCCCGACTAGCGGGAGGCCCACAGATACGCAGTATTTT. Amino acid sequence: CASSPTSGRPTDTQYF.

CDR3 in amino acids: CASSLEATNEKLFF. DNA for the CDR3: TGTGCCAGCAGCCTGGAGGCAACTAATGAAAAACTGTTTTTT. V usage is TRBV2 and J usage is TRBJ1-4; no definite D call. CDR3 length equals 14 residues. Trimming took off 6 bases at V and 0 bases at J, with 8 bases between the two ends. Germline CDR1 and CDR2: SNHLY and FYNNEI.

This CDR3 is CASTPYGRGNTEAFF. DNA for the CDR3: TGTGCCAGCACCCCGTACGGCAGGGGGAACACTGAAGCTTTCTTT. The chain couples TRBV11-1 to TRBJ1-1; tentative D call: TRBD1 (6 bases). The CDR3 is 15 residues long. Germline V gene sequence: CDR1 SGHAT, CDR2 FQDESV (reference sequence). Trimming stripped 7 bases from V and 1 base from J, with 16 bases between.

This chain joins TRBV6-1 and TRBJ2-1; 7 bases are shared with TRBD2. Looked up from germline, CDR1 is MNHNS and CDR2 is SASEGT. The CDR3 is 15 residues long. Trimming removed 5 bases from V and 6 bases from J; junction bases left unmatched: 10. CDR3 protein: CASSSLARGVNEQFF. The CDR3 bases are TGTGCCAGCAGTTCACTAGCGAGAGGGGTCAATGAGCAGTTCTTC.

J is TRBJ2-7 and V is TRBV12-5; 8 nucleotides align to TRBD1. This CDR3 contains 17 residues. The germline V gene has CDR1 LGHNT and CDR2 FRNRAP. The ends lost 3 bases at V and 2 bases at J; junction bases unmatched: 12. The CDR3 DNA sequence: TGTGCTAGTGGTTTCCATATCCCGGGGACAGGAACCTACGAGCAGTACTTC. This translates into CASGFHIPGTGTYEQYF.

The table lists this clone with a count of one. V usage is TRBV29-1 and J usage is TRBJ1-1, with 8 bases aligning to TRBD1. The germline CDR1 and CDR2 sequences are SQVTM and ANQGSEA. Trimming cost V 4 bases and J 6 bases; bases outside gene matches: 7. The CDR3 runs to 13 residues. CDR3 bases: TGCAGCGTTGCGGACAGGGTTATGGCTGAAGCTTTCTTT. It yields the protein CSVADRVMAEAFF.

The genes are TRBV6-1 and TRBJ2-1, with 10 bases aligning to TRBD2. This CDR3 has 15 residues. V lost 2 bases to trimming and J lost 8 bases; unmatched junction nucleotides: 6. Germline lookup yields CDR1 MNHNS and CDR2 SASEGT. The CDR3 DNA is TGTGCCAGCAGTGAACAAAGCGGGAGGGCCCATGAGCAGTTCTTC. It codes for CASSEQSGRAHEQFF.

V gene TRBV27 combines with J gene TRBJ2-7, with 7 bases aligning to TRBD2. In germline, CDR1 is MNHEY, CDR2 SMNVEV (reference sequence). The CDR3 is 18 residues long. Trimming cost V 4 bases and J 3 bases; bases outside gene matches: 18. The CDR3 is CASSSRGNSGRGNYEQYF. For the CDR3, the DNA is TGTGCCAGCAGTTCACGCGGAAACTCCGGGCGGGGGAACTACGAGCAGTACTTC.

This sequence joins TRBV5-1 and TRBJ1-2, with 12 positions matching TRBD1. Per germline, CDR1 SGHRS and CDR2 YFSETQ. CDR3 length: 14 residues. The ends lost 3 bases at V and 7 bases at J; junction bases unmatched: 4. CDR3 sequence reads: CASSWGQGARGYTF. The CDR3 DNA sequence: TGCGCCAGCAGCTGGGGACAGGGGGCTCGTGGCTACACCTTC.

The CDR3, as DNA: TGTGCCAGCAGCCCTCCACAGGGCTATAGCAATCAGCCCCAGCATTTT. Protein: CASSPPQGYSNQPQHF. This chain joins TRBV5-8 and TRBJ1-5; D possibly corresponds to TRBD1 (6 bases). Germline V lookup: CDR1 SGHTS, CDR2 YDEGEE. Trimming cost V 4 bases and J 0 bases, with 14 bases left between them. The CDR3 is 16 amino acids.

The chain joins TRBV7-1 to TRBJ2-1; 14 nucleotides align to TRBD2. TRBV7-1 is classed as an ORF, of uncertain function. The ends lost 3 bases at V and 5 bases at J; junction bases unmatched: 27. The CDR3 consists of 24 residues. CDR3 sequence: CASSSPAQGAYAWTSGRTNNEQFF. Written as DNA, the CDR3 is TGTGCCAGCAGCTCGCCAGCACAGGGGGCTTACGCTTGGACTAGCGGGAGGACCAACAATGAGCAGTTCTTC.

CDR3 in amino acids: CARNRQDHQPQHF. The CDR3 DNA follows: TGCGCCAGGAATAGACAGGATCATCAGCCCCAGCATTTT. The chain links TRBV5-1 to TRBJ1-5; tentatively, D is TRBD1 (6 bases). This CDR3 has 13 residues. The V gene's germline CDR1 is SGHRS and CDR2 YFSETQ. V was cut by 8 bases and J by 5 bases, with 14 bases left in between. Combining the CDR3 with reference TRBV5-1 and TRBJ1-5 gives the whole variable domain KAGVTQTPRYLIKTRGQQVTLSCSPISGHRSVSWYQQTPGQGLQFLFEYFSETQRNKGNFPGRFSGRQFSNSRSEMNVSTLELGDSALYLCARNRQDHQPQHFGDGTRLSIL.

The V gene is TRBV19, the J gene TRBJ2-1, with D uncertain. Germline CDR1 and CDR2: LNHDA and SQIVND (reference sequence). Trimming cost V 3 bases and J 2 bases, with 11 bases left between them. The CDR3 is 15 amino acids. This chain's CDR3 is CASSISAGAYNEQFF. CDR3 DNA: TGTGCCAGTAGTATCTCGGCCGGAGCCTACAATGAGCAGTTCTTC.

The V gene is TRBV10-2, the J gene TRBJ2-7, with 10 positions matching TRBD2. This CDR3 has 15 residues. V was clipped by 11 bases and J by 5 bases; unmatched bases: 15. Looked up from germline, CDR1 is WSHSY and CDR2 is SAAADI. CDR3 nucleotide sequence: TGCGCCGTTACGGGGGTCAGCGGGGGGGCCCACGAGCAGTACTTC. It codes for CAVTGVSGGAHEQYF.

The J gene is TRBJ2-7, the V gene TRBV6-5, with TRBD1 as a possible D gene (6 bases). This CDR3 spans 13 amino acids. Trimming left V 6 bases short and J 6 bases short, with 15 bases between. Germline V CDR1 and CDR2: MNHEY, SVGAGI. CDR3 nucleotide sequence: TGTGCCAGCAGACCACTCGGACAGACCGAGCAGTACGTC. Its protein product is CASRPLGQTEQYV.

The rearrangement joins TRBV29-1 to TRBJ2-1, with D possibly being TRBD1 (5 bases). V was pared by 6 bases and J by 1 base, with 22 bases between. The CDR3 contains 17 residues. Germline CDR1 reads SQVTM; CDR2 reads ANQGSEA. The CDR3 loop reads CSVDGTWEGVSYNEQFF. The CDR3, as DNA: TGCAGCGTCGATGGCACCTGGGAAGGGGTATCCTACAATGAGCAGTTCTTC.

The chain recombines TRBV6-5 with TRBJ1-2; 7 positions match TRBD1. CDR3 length: 15 amino acids. Trimming cost V 2 bases and J 2 bases; bases outside gene matches: 5. CDR1 is MNHEY, CDR2 SVGAGI, per germline. The CDR3 coding sequence is TGTGCCAGCAGTTACACCGGGACAGCCAACTATGGCTACACCTTC. Translating it yields CASSYTGTANYGYTF.